These 6 T cell receptor beta chains came from one sample sequenced in a study of T cells in Graves' hyperthyroidism and ophthalmopathy. The CDR3 regions of TCR beta were amplified from RNA transcripts. First-round RT-PCR of the TCR CDR3 relied on the HTBI primer set. One entry per CDR3 protein results from TCRdb running MiXCR on the multiplex PCR reads. The profile shows 500,000 or so distinct CDR3 sequences, roughly 18% of them singletons. Sequencing was done on a sample of blood. All receptors derive from a woman between 18 and 30 years old with Graves' ophthalmopathy.

This clonotype showed up just once. V usage is TRBV14 and J usage is TRBJ2-7; maybe TRBD1 (5 bases). CDR3 size: 13 residues. Trimming removed 1 base from V and 6 bases from J, with 10 bases in between. Germline V gene sequence: CDR1 SGHDN, CDR2 FVKESK. The CDR3 protein is CASSQGWGSEQYF. As DNA, the CDR3 is TGTGCCAGCAGCCAAGGATGGGGCAGCGAGCAGTACTTC.

This clonotype turned up a few times. The CDR3 DNA follows: TGCGCCAGCAGCTTGGTAGCGGGAGGGCCAGAGTACGAGCAGTACTTC. Protein product: CASSLVAGGPEYEQYF. The J gene is TRBJ2-7, the V gene TRBV5-1; 11 bases are shared with TRBD2. After removal of 0 bases from V and 4 bases from J, the junction contained 6 bases not matched to a gene. Germline-derived CDR1 and CDR2 are SGHRS and YFSETQ. The CDR3 covers 16 residues.

This clonotype was found many times. The chain has TRBV30 and TRBJ2-3; 10 nucleotides align to TRBD2. The CDR3 is made up of 13 amino acids. Germline-derived CDR1 and CDR2 are GTSNPN and SVGIG (reference sequence). V lost 2 bases, J lost 6 bases, and 2 bases stayed unmatched. The CDR3 sequence: CAWSILAGDTQYF. The CDR3 region has the DNA TGTGCCTGGAGTATACTAGCGGGGGATACGCAGTATTTT.

This clonotype was detected many times. V and J are TRBV7-2 and TRBJ2-7; 13 bases fit TRBD2. Trimming at V came to 1 base and at J to 4 bases, leaving 4 bases not matched to a gene. The CDR3 has 16 amino acids. Germline V CDR1 and CDR2: SGHTA, FQGNSA. The CDR3 nucleotides read TGTGCCAGCAGCTTAGGGGGGGGACTAGCGGGATACGAGCAGTACTTC. It codes for CASSLGGGLAGYEQYF.

The table lists this clonotype with a few counts. The chain uses TRBV19 and TRBJ1-2; maybe TRBD1 (5 bases). The V gene's germline CDR1 is LNHDA and CDR2 SQIVND (reference sequence). The CDR3 totals 15 residues. Trimming removed 7 bases at V and 7 bases at J, with 22 bases between. For the CDR3, the DNA is TGTGCCAGTACCCCCCGGTGGGGGGGAAGGGGTGGCTACACCTTC. Translation: CASTPRWGGRGGYTF.

The sample holds many counts of this clonotype. The chain employs TRBV27 and TRBJ2-7; D is uncertain. This CDR3 has 15 residues. V lost 8 bases to trimming and J lost 2 bases, with 19 bases between them. Germline assignment: CDR1 MNHEY and CDR2 SMNVEV (reference sequence). The CDR3 DNA is TGTGCCAGCCGCAGTCGTAGGACGGCGGCCTACGAGCAGTACTTC. Encoded protein: CASRSRRTAAYEQYF.